A selection of T cell receptor beta chains follows, all from one sample in a study of early T cells in non-severe SARS-CoV-2 infection. TCRdb re-called the 5' RACE reads through MiXCR, storing one row per CDR3 protein. This sample has 25,000 to 35,000 distinct CDR3 sequences, with around 5.9% found just once. Input material: whole blood. The receptor set was obtained from an adult who was a healthcare worker with PCR-confirmed SARS-CoV-2 infection or an uninfected control (not recorded which). CDR3s include the opening cysteine and the closing phenylalanine or tryptophan.

V gene	CDR3 length	CDR3 protein
TRBV5-6	16	CASSFFGGGGADTQYF
TRBV20-1	14	CSASLVGSNEKLFF
TRBV30	16	CAWTHPDGYIAGELFF
TRBV7-2	15	CASSLGGRVGQPQHF
TRBV7-9	15	CASSSPDRDGQPQHF
TRBV10-3	15	CAISESGPFTGELFF
TRBV7-6	13	CASSLASAGELFF
TRBV20-1	13	CSALTVGGYEQYF
TRBV28	15	CASSSGRADTGELFF
TRBV11-2	14	CASSSLTGAYGYTF
TRBV11-2	15	CASSFETGVNYGYTF
TRBV2	14	CASSVRTANNEQFF
TRBV11-2	15	CASSLDRGGRDTQYF
TRBV13	14	CASTPGQGDYEQFF
TRBV7-6	19	CASSSLLASGVLLPGTQYF
TRBV6-5	13	CASRRDIGNTIYF
TRBV7-9	14	CASSLATPKVDQFF
TRBV11-1	14	CASSWTVEYNEQFF
TRBV4-3	14	CASSLTGWDSPLHF
TRBV2	16	CASSVNTYRGETEAFF
TRBV7-2	16	CASSLANFRTGGTQYF
TRBV5-6	15	CASSLAGRGNTEAFF